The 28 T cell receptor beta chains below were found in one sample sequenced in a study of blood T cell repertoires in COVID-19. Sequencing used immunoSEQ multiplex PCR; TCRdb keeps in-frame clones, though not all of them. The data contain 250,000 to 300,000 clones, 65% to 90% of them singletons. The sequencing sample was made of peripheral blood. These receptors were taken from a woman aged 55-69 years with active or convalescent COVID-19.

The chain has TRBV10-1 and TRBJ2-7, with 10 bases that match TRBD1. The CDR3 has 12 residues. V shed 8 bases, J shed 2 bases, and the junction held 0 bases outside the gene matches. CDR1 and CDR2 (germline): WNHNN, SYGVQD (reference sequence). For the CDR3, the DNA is TGCGCCAGCGGACAGGGGGCCTACGAGCAGTACTTC. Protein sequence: CASGQGAYEQYF.

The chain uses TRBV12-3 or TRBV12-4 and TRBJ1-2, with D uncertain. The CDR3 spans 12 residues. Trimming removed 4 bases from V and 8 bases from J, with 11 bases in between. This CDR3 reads CASSSWTGGYTF. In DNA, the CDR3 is TGTGCCAGCAGTTCCTGGACGGGAGGCTACACCTTC.

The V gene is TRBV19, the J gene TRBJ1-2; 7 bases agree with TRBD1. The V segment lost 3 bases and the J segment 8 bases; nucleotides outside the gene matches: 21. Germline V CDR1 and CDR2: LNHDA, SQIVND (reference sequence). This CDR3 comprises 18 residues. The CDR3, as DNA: TGTGCCAGTAGTATCTCGAAGTATCGGGACAGACTCGAGCTGGGCTACACCTTC. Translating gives CASSISKYRDRLELGYTF.

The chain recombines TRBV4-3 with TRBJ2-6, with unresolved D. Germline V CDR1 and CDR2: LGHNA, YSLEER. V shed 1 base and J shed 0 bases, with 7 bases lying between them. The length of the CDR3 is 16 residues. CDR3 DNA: TGCGCCAGCAGCCAAGTCTACAGCTCTGGGGCCAACGTCCTGACTTTC. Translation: CASSQVYSSGANVLTF.

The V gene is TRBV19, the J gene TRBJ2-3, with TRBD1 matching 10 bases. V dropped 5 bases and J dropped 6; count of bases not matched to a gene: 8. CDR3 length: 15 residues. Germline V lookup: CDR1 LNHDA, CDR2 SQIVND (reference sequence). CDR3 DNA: TGTGCCAGTAGTCCATCCCGGGACAGGGGTGATACGCAGTATTTT. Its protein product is CASSPSRDRGDTQYF.

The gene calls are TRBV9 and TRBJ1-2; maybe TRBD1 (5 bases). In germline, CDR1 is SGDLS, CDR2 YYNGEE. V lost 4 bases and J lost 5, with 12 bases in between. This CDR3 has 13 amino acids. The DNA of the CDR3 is TGTGCCAGCAGCCTAACCTCAGGGTATGGCTACACCTTC. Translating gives CASSLTSGYGYTF.

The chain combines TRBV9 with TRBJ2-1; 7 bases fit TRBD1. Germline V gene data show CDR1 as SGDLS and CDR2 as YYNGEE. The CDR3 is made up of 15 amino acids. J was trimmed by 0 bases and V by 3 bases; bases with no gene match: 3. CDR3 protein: CASSEGGSSYNEQFF. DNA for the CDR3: TGTGCCAGCAGCGAAGGGGGCAGCTCCTACAATGAGCAGTTCTTC.

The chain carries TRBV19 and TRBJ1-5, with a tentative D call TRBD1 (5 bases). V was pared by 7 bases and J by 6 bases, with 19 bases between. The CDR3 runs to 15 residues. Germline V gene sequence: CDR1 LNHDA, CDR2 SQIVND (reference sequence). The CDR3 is CASTLAAGGGQPQHF. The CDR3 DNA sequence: TGTGCCAGTACCCTAGCCGCGGGCGGGGGTCAGCCCCAGCATTTT.

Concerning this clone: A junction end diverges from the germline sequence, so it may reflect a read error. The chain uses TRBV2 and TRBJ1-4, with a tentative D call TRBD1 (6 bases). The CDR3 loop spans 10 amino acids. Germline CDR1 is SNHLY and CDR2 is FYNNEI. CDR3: CASSDAGAVF. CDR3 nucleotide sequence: TGTGCCAGCAGTGACGCAGGGGCCGTTTTT.

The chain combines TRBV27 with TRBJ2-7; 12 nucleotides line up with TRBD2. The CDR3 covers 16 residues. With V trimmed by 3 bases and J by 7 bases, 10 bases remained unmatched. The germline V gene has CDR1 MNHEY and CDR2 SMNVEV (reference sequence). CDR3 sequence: CASSFYGLAGPREQYF. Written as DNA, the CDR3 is TGTGCCAGCAGTTTCTACGGACTAGCGGGGCCAAGAGAGCAGTACTTC.

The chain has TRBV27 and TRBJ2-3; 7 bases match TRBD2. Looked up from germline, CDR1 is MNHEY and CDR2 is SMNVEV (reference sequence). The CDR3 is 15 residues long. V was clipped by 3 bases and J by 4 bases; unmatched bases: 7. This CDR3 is CASSFSGLGADTQYF. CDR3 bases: TGTGCCAGCAGTTTTAGCGGGCTTGGAGCAGATACGCAGTATTTT.

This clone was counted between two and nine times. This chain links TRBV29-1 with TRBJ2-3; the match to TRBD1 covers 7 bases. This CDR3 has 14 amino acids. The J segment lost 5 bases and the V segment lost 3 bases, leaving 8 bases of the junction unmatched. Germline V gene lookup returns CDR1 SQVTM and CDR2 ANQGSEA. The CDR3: CSVDFPQGVDTQYF. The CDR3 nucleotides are TGCAGCGTTGACTTTCCCCAGGGGGTAGATACGCAGTATTTT.

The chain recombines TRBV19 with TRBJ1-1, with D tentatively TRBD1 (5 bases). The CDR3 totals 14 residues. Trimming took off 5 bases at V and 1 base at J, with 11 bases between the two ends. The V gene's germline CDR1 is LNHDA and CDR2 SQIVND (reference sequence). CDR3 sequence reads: CASSPGLRNTEAFF. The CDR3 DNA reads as TGTGCCAGTAGTCCGGGACTGAGGAACACTGAAGCTTTCTTT.

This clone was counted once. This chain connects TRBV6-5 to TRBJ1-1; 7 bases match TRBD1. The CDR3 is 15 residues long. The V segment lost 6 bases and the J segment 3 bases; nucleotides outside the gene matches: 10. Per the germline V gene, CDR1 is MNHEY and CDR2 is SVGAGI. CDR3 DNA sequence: TGTGCCAGCAGACGGACAGGACCCGACGACACTGAAGCTTTCTTT. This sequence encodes CASRRTGPDDTEAFF.

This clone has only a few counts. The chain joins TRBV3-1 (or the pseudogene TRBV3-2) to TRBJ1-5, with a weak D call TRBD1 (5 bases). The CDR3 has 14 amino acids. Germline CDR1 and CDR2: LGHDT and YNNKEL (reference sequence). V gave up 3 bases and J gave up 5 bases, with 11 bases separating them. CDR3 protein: CASSHPGPDQPQHF. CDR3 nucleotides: TGTGCCAGCAGCCACCCAGGGCCAGATCAGCCCCAGCATTTT.

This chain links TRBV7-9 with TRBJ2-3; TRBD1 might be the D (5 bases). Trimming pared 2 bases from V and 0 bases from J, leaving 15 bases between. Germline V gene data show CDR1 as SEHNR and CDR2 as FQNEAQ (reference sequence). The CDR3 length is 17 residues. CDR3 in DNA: TGTGCCAGCAGCTTAACGCGACAGCAGTTAAGCACAGATACGCAGTATTTT. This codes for CASSLTRQQLSTDTQYF.

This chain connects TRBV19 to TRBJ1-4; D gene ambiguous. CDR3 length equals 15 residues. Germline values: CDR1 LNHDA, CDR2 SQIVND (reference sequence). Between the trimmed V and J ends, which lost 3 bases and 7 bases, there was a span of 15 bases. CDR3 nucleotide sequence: TGTGCCAGTAGTATTGGGTCAGCGAATTCTGAAAAACTGTTTTTT. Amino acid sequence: CASSIGSANSEKLFF.

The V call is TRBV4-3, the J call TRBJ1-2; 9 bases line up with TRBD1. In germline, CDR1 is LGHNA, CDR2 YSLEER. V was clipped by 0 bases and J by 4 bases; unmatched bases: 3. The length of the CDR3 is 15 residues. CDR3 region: CASSQDGTGSYGYTF. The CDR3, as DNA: TGCGCCAGCAGCCAAGACGGGACAGGGTCCTATGGCTACACCTTC.

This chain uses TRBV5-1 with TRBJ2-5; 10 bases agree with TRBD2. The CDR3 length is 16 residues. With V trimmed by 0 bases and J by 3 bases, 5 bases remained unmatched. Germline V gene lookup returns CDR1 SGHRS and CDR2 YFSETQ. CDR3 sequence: CASSLGGTSVKETQYF. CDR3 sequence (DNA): TGCGCCAGCAGCTTGGGCGGGACTAGCGTCAAAGAGACCCAGTACTTC.

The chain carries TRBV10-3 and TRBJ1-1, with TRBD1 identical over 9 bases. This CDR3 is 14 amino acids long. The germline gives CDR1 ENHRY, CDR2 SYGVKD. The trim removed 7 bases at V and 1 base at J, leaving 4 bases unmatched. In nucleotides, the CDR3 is TGTGCCATCACCACGGACAGGGGGAACACTGAAGCTTTCTTT. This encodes CAITTDRGNTEAFF.

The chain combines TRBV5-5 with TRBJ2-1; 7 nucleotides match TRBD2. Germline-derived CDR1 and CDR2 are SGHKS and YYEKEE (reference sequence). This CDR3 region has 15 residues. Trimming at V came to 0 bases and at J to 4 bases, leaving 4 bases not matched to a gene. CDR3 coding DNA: TGTGCCAGCAGCTTGGACAGCGGGGTTTACAATGAGCAGTTCTTC. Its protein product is CASSLDSGVYNEQFF.

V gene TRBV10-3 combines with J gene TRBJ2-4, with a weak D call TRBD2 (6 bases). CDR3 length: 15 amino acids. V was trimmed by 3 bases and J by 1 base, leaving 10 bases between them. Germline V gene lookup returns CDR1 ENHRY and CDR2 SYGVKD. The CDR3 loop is CAISDGGTAKNIQYF. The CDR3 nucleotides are TGTGCCATCAGTGACGGGGGAACGGCCAAAAACATTCAGTACTTC.

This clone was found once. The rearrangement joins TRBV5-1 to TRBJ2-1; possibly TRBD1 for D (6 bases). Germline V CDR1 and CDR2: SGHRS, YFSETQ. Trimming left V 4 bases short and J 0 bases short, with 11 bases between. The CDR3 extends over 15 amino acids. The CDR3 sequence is CASSVEQGSYNEQFF. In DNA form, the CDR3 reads TGCGCCAGCAGCGTGGAACAGGGCTCCTACAATGAGCAGTTCTTC. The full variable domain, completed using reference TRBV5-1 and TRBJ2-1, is KAGVTQTPRYLIKTRGQQVTLSCSPISGHRSVSWYQQTPGQGLQFLFEYFSETQRNKGNFPGRFSGRQFSNSRSEMNVSTLELGDSALYLCASSVEQGSYNEQFFGPGTRLTVL.

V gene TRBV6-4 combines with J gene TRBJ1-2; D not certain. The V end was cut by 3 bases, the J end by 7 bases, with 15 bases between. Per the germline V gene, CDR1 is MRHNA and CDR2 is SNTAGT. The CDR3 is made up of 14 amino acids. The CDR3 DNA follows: TGTGCCAGCAGTGAAACCCGGGTGACTGGTGGCTACACCTTC. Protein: CASSETRVTGGYTF.

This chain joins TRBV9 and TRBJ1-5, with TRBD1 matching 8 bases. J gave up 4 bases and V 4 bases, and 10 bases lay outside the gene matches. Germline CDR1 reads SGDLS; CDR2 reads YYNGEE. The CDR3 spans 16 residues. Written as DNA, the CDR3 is TGTGCCAGCAGCACCACGGACAGGGTGGAAAATCAGCCCCAGCATTTT. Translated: CASSTTDRVENQPQHF.

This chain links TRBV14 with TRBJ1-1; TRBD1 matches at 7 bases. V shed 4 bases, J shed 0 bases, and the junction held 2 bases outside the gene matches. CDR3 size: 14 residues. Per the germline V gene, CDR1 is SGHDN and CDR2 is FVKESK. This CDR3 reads CASSPTGMNTEAFF. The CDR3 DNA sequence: TGTGCCAGCAGCCCGACAGGGATGAACACTGAAGCTTTCTTT.

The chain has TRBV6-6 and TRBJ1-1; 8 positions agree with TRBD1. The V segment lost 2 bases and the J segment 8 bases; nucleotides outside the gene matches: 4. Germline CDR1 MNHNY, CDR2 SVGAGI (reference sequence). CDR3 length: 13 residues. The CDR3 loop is CASSYLRDREAFF. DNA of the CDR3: TGTGCCAGCAGTTACCTCCGGGACAGGGAAGCTTTCTTT.

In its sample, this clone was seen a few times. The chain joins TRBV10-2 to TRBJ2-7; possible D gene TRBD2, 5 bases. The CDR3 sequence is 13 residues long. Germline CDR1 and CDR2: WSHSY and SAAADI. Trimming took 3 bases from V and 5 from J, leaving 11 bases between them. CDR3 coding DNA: TGCGCCAGCAGTGAAATTATGGGAGACGAGCAGTACTTC. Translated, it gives CASSEIMGDEQYF.